This TCR beta chain was found in a study of T cells after yellow fever vaccination. Study overall: The SMART-Seq v4 Ultra Low Input method served to prepare the low-cell-number fractions.

The sample holds a few counts of this clonotype. Its matching antigen is unknown. Study-wide results and caveats: Post-booster samples contained most primary-vaccination clones (approximately 95% CD4, about 85% CD8). Though it reached lower strength, the secondary response hit its peak faster, day 5 versus 15.

TCRdb called the 5' RACE reads again in MiXCR, with one record for every CDR3 protein. The sample holds about 580,000 distinct CDR3 sequences, roughly 17% seen once. From germline, CDR1 is DFQATT and CDR2 SNEGSKA (reference sequence). Trimming removed 4 bases from V and 5 bases from J; junction bases left unmatched: 6. This CDR3 has 13 amino acids. V gene TRBV20-1 combines with J gene TRBJ2-5; 8 nucleotides line up with TRBD1. This clonotype was obtained from a young man who received the YFV17D yellow fever vaccine. The source was PBMCs, collected more than 4 days after the first yellow fever vaccination. The CDR3 nucleotides read TGCAGTGCTACAGGACAGGGTCTGGAGACCCAGTACTTC. It codes for CSATGQGLETQYF.